This entry lists 17 T cell receptor beta chains sequenced from one sample in a study of blood T cell repertoires in COVID-19. The repertoire was sequenced with immunoSEQ multiplex PCR; TCRdb's copy has only in-frame clones and lacks some. The table shows tens of thousands of clones, with roughly 84% occurring only once. The sample consisted of peripheral blood. Receptor source: a human donor in a cohort sampled during active COVID-19.

A few counts support this clone. The chain recombines TRBV19 with TRBJ1-1, with D possibly TRBD1 on 5 matching bases. Germline-derived CDR1 and CDR2 are LNHDA and SQIVND (reference sequence). The CDR3 is made up of 14 amino acids. V lost 2 bases to trimming and J lost 4 bases, with 11 bases between them. As DNA, the CDR3 is TGTGCCAGTAGTATATCGCCGGGGGTCACTGAAGCTTTCTTT. Translation: CASSISPGVTEAFF.

The chain uses TRBV6-6 and TRBJ2-7; 13 nucleotides align to TRBD2. Per germline, CDR1 MNHNY and CDR2 SVGAGI (reference sequence). The CDR3 runs 15 residues. V shed 6 bases, J shed 7 bases, and the junction held 9 bases outside the gene matches. CDR3 nucleotide sequence: TGTGCCAGCAGGGAACTAGCGGGGGGGAAAGTTGAGCAGTACTTC. Translated: CASRELAGGKVEQYF.

This chain joins TRBV2 and TRBJ2-2; possible D gene TRBD2, 5 bases. This CDR3 is built from 16 residues. Germline CDR1 is SNHLY and CDR2 is FYNNEI. Deletions cut 6 bases from V and 4 bases from J, with 18 bases between. The chain's CDR3 is CASRSEGGVSTGELFF. The CDR3 region has the DNA TGTGCCAGCAGGTCCGAGGGTGGGGTGAGCACCGGGGAGCTGTTTTTT.

J is TRBJ2-2 and V is TRBV6-5; D gene unclear. The CDR3 extends over 15 amino acids. V dropped 0 bases and J dropped 4 bases, with 9 bases sitting between them. CDR1 is MNHEY and CDR2 is SVGAGI in the germline V gene. CDR3 DNA: TGTGCCAGCAGTTACTCCACCACAGTCACCGGGGAGCTGTTTTTT. Its translation is CASSYSTTVTGELFF.

V is TRBV10-1 and J is TRBJ2-2, with 9 bases aligning to TRBD2. The CDR3 contains 15 residues. The V and J ends lost 5 bases and 8 bases, in that order; junction bases with no gene match: 9. The V gene's germline CDR1 is WNHNN and CDR2 SYGVQD (reference sequence). CDR3 sequence: CASSPLAGPRGELFF. For the CDR3, the DNA is TGCGCCAGCAGTCCACTAGCGGGCCCCAGGGGGGAGCTGTTTTTT.

J is TRBJ2-7 and V is TRBV13, with D unresolved. V was clipped by 5 bases and J by 2 bases, with 10 bases between them. Germline CDR1 and CDR2: PRHDT and FYEKMQ (reference sequence). The CDR3 contains 13 residues. The DNA for the CDR3 is TGTGCCAGCAGCCCGCCCCGGGCCTACGAGCAGTACTTC. Amino acids: CASSPPRAYEQYF.

The rearrangement links TRBV18 to TRBJ2-7; the match to TRBD1 covers 9 bases. In germline, CDR1 is KGHSH, CDR2 LQKENI. V lost 3 bases and J lost 6; bases outside the gene matches: 9. The CDR3 totals 15 residues. The CDR3 coding sequence is TGTGCCAGCTCACCCCGGGGACAGGGTAATCTCGAGCAGTACTTC. This sequence encodes CASSPRGQGNLEQYF.

In the case of this clone: The same CDR3 arises from other DNA sequences in this sample as well. The chain uses TRBV7-9 and TRBJ2-7; D call uncertain. The V and J ends lost 0 bases and 6 bases respectively, with 12 bases between them. In germline, CDR1 is SEHNR, CDR2 FQNEAQ (reference sequence). The CDR3 contains 14 residues. The CDR3 sequence is CASSLALGGSEQYF. In DNA, the CDR3 is TGTGCCAGCAGCTTAGCTCTCGGCGGCTCCGAGCAGTACTTC.

The chain is built from TRBV13 and TRBJ2-5; D might be TRBD2 (6 bases). The CDR3 extends over 14 amino acids. Per germline, CDR1 PRHDT and CDR2 FYEKMQ (reference sequence). V was shortened by 0 bases and J by 5 bases, with 10 bases between the two germline ends. CDR3 sequence: CASSLGAGMETQYF. The CDR3, as DNA: TGTGCCAGCAGCTTAGGGGCGGGGATGGAGACCCAGTACTTC.

V gene TRBV9 combines with J gene TRBJ2-7; 7 bases align to TRBD2. This CDR3 spans 14 amino acids. The trim removed 3 bases at V and 3 bases at J, leaving 6 bases unmatched. Looked up from germline, CDR1 is SGDLS and CDR2 is YYNGEE. DNA for the CDR3: TGTGCCAGCAGCGCCGGGGAGGGTATCTACGAGCAGTACTTC. Amino acids: CASSAGEGIYEQYF.

The V call is TRBV5-1, the J call TRBJ1-2; 9 bases are a match to TRBD1. Trimming at V came to 0 bases and at J to 7 bases, leaving 7 bases not matched to a gene. There are 15 residues in the CDR3. Germline-derived CDR1 and CDR2 are SGHRS and YFSETQ. CDR3: CASSLVQGALGGYTF. The DNA for the CDR3 is TGCGCCAGCAGCTTGGTACAGGGGGCGCTTGGTGGCTACACCTTC. Using reference TRBV5-1 and TRBJ1-2 for the parts outside the CDR3, the full variable domain is KAGVTQTPRYLIKTRGQQVTLSCSPISGHRSVSWYQQTPGQGLQFLFEYFSETQRNKGNFPGRFSGRQFSNSRSEMNVSTLELGDSALYLCASSLVQGALGGYTFGSGTRLTVV.

On this clone itself: One end of the junction does not line up with germline, which may come from a read error. The chain carries TRBV4-2 and TRBJ2-6, with 7 bases that match TRBD1. The CDR3 extends over 17 amino acids. Germline CDR1 and CDR2: LGHNA and YNFKEQ. The chain's CDR3 is CASGQAGTDSGANVLTF. The DNA for the CDR3 is TGTGCCAGCGGCCAAGCCGGGACAGACTCTGGGGCCAACGTCCTGACTTTC.

The chain combines TRBV3-1 (or the pseudogene TRBV3-2) with TRBJ2-2; TRBD2 matches at 10 bases. J gave up 0 bases and V 4 bases, and 8 bases lay outside the gene matches. Germline values: CDR1 LGHDT, CDR2 YNNKEL (reference sequence). The CDR3 contains 18 residues. For the CDR3, the DNA is TGTGCCAGCAGCCCATTAGCGGGGGGAATGTCGAACACCGGGGAGCTGTTTTTT. Encoded protein: CASSPLAGGMSNTGELFF.

The chain combines TRBV7-8 with TRBJ2-3; a possible D gene is TRBD1 (5 bases). Trimming stripped 1 base from V and 1 base from J, with 18 bases between. Germline CDR1 SGHVS, CDR2 FQNEAQ. The CDR3 runs to 18 residues. CDR3 bases: TGTGCCAGCAGCTTAGAACGTGGCAGGGAATTTGGCACAGATACGCAGTATTTT. Amino acid sequence: CASSLERGREFGTDTQYF.

This chain joins TRBV29-1 and TRBJ1-2, with D perhaps TRBD1 (5 bases). The germline CDR1 and CDR2 sequences are SQVTM and ANQGSEA. Between the trimmed V and J ends, which lost 7 bases and 0 bases, there was a span of 12 bases. The CDR3 is 13 amino acids. CDR3 nucleotides: TGCAGCGCCCGACAGTCCTCTAACTATGGCTACACCTTC. It encodes CSARQSSNYGYTF.

This clone was seen ten or more times. This chain links TRBV4-3 with TRBJ2-1, with TRBD2 identical over 9 bases. Trimming cost V 1 base and J 6 bases; bases outside gene matches: 7. This CDR3 comprises 16 residues. Germline V gene data show CDR1 as LGHNA and CDR2 as YSLEER. CDR3 protein: CASSQGWRGGFNEQFF. The CDR3 DNA sequence: TGCGCCAGCAGCCAAGGTTGGCGGGGGGGCTTCAATGAGCAGTTCTTC.

The V and J genes are TRBV5-1 and TRBJ2-7; 7 bases are shared with TRBD2. This CDR3 is built from 14 residues. Germline CDR1 and CDR2: SGHRS and YFSETQ. The ends lost 3 bases at V and 7 bases at J; junction bases unmatched: 10. The CDR3 loop reads CASSWGGTTLEQYF. As DNA, the CDR3 is TGCGCCAGCAGCTGGGGAGGGACTACCTTGGAGCAGTACTTC.